This TCR beta chain originates from a study of T cells after yellow fever vaccination. This clonotype was counted between two and nine times. Germline CDR1 and CDR2: KGHSH and LQKENI. The CDR3 has 12 amino acids. Unmatched junction bases numbered 1, after V lost 5 bases and J lost 3 bases. A single record per CDR3 protein comes from TCRdb applying MiXCR to the 5' RACE reads. The sample has fewer than 100,000 distinct CDR3 sequences; roughly 8.2% are singletons. This sequence was found in a young man who received the YFV17D yellow fever vaccine. The V and J genes are TRBV18 and TRBJ2-7, with TRBD1 matching 7 bases. The sequencing here drew on CD8+ T cells not binding an NS4B(214-222) dextramer, sorted from PBMCs, taken roughly 15 days after the first yellow fever vaccination. CDR3 region: CASSGQDYEQYV. The CDR3 coding sequence is TGTGCCAGCTCAGGACAGGACTACGAGCAGTACGTC.